This is a list of T cell receptor beta chains from one sample in a study of blood T cell repertoires in COVID-19. Sequencing was performed with immunoSEQ multiplex PCR; in TCRdb, only in-frame clones are kept and a portion is missing. The sample holds some 58,000 clones; about 75% are singletons and the top ten take under 35%. The source material was peripheral blood. Receptors originate from a human donor in a cohort sampled during active COVID-19. The CDR3 runs from the conserved cysteine through the conserved F or W. A D gene is named only where the DNA matches it firmly. Expanded clones get a size class; other rows say once, few or many, or leave the size out.

size: -; D: TRBD1; V: TRBV6-2/TRBV6-3; J: TRBJ1-1; CDR3: CASSYPGQGGEAFF; DNA: TGTGCCAGCAGTTACCCGGGACAGGGTGGTGAAGCTTTCTTT
size: -; D: -; V: TRBV11-2; J: TRBJ2-5; CDR3: CASSTLTDRSQETQYF; DNA: TGTGCCAGCAGCACCTTGACAGACAGGAGCCAAGAGACCCAGTACTTC
size: -; D: -; V: TRBV5-1; J: TRBJ1-6; CDR3: CASSSLGQLLGSPLHF; DNA: TGCGCCAGCAGCTCCCTGGGACAATTGCTGGGGTCACCCCTCCACTTT
size: -; D: -; V: TRBV14; J: TRBJ2-3; CDR3: CASSQFRGTDTQYF; DNA: TGTGCCAGCAGCCAGTTTAGGGGGACAGATACGCAGTATTTT
size: -; D: -; V: TRBV15; J: TRBJ1-1; CDR3: CATSRETGMNTEAFF; DNA: TGTGCCACCAGCAGAGAAACAGGAATGAACACTGAAGCTTTCTTT
size: few; D: TRBD2; V: TRBV7-9; J: TRBJ2-1; CDR3: CASSAGLAVNNEQFF; DNA: TGTGCCAGCAGCGCCGGACTAGCGGTAAACAATGAGCAGTTCTTC
size: many; D: TRBD1; V: TRBV9; J: TRBJ1-2; CDR3: CASTPGQGGGYTF; DNA: TGTGCCAGCACGCCGGGACAGGGTGGAGGCTACACCTTC
size: few; D: TRBD2; V: TRBV6-2/TRBV6-3; J: TRBJ2-2; CDR3: CASSRPGLAGVGLFF; DNA: TGTGCCAGCAGTCGACCGGGACTAGCGGGCGTGGGGCTGTTTTTT
size: -; D: TRBD1; V: TRBV28; J: TRBJ1-2; CDR3: CASSSGGNYGYTF; DNA: TGTGCCAGCAGTTCAGGGGGCAACTATGGCTACACCTTC
size: -; D: -; V: TRBV19; J: TRBJ1-1; CDR3: CASSGQNTEAFF; DNA: TGTGCCAGCTCGGGACAGAACACTGAAGCTTTCTTT
size: -; D: -; V: TRBV2; J: TRBJ2-3; CDR3: CASSEAFSHPDTQYF; DNA: TGTGCCAGCAGTGAGGCCTTTTCGCACCCAGATACGCAGTATTTT
size: -; D: TRBD1; V: TRBV18; J: TRBJ1-4; CDR3: CASSLYPGQGEKLFF; DNA: TGTGCCAGCTCCCTTTATCCGGGACAGGGCGAAAAACTGTTTTTT
size: -; D: TRBD1; V: TRBV11-2; J: TRBJ2-7; CDR3: CASSLGTGSYEQYF; DNA: TGTGCCAGCAGCTTAGGGACAGGCTCCTACGAGCAGTACTTC
size: -; D: -; V: TRBV5-4; J: TRBJ2-7; CDR3: CASSPVSGGSSYEQYF; DNA: TGTGCCAGCAGCCCGGTATCAGGGGGGTCTTCCTACGAGCAGTACTTC
size: -; D: TRBD1; V: TRBV28; J: TRBJ1-2; CDR3: CASSPGGTVANYGYTF; DNA: TGTGCCAGCAGTCCAGGAGGGACAGTAGCTAACTATGGCTACACCTTC
size: -; D: TRBD1; V: TRBV10-3; J: TRBJ1-1; CDR3: CAISSGGNTEAFF; DNA: TGTGCCATCAGCTCAGGGGGGAACACTGAAGCTTTCTTT
size: once; D: TRBD1; V: TRBV11-2; J: TRBJ1-2; CDR3: CASSPDRVYGYTF; DNA: TGTGCCAGCAGCCCGGACAGGGTCTATGGCTACACCTTC
size: -; D: -; V: TRBV5-1; J: TRBJ1-1; CDR3: CASSSITGRATEAFF; DNA: TGCGCCAGCAGCTCGATAACAGGGCGGGCCACTGAAGCTTTCTTT
size: -; D: -; V: TRBV6-6; J: TRBJ1-5; CDR3: CASSFQGNQPQHF; DNA: TGTGCCAGCAGTTTCCAGGGCAATCAGCCCCAGCATTTT
size: -; D: TRBD2; V: TRBV7-6; J: TRBJ2-2; CDR3: CASSPLRGGGVGELFF; DNA: TGTGCCAGCAGCCCCCTACGGGGCGGGGGAGTCGGGGAGCTGTTTTTT
size: -; D: TRBD2; V: TRBV28; J: TRBJ2-3; CDR3: CASSLDGVAGDTQYF; DNA: TGTGCCAGCAGCCTAGATGGGGTAGCGGGAGATACGCAGTATTTT
size: -; D: -; V: TRBV23-1; J: TRBJ2-5; CDR3: CASSLRVRETQYF; DNA: TGCGCCAGCAGTCTCAGGGTGAGGGAGACCCAGTACTTC
size: -; D: -; V: TRBV28; J: TRBJ1-1; CDR3: CASNGPQGTEAFF; DNA: TGTGCCAGCAATGGGCCCCAGGGCACTGAAGCTTTCTTT
size: many; D: TRBD1; V: TRBV29-1; J: TRBJ1-1; CDR3: CSVGPGGAEAFF; DNA: TGCAGCGTTGGTCCAGGGGGCGCTGAAGCTTTCTTT
size: -; D: -; V: TRBV11-3; J: TRBJ1-1; CDR3: CASSPERVGNTEAFF; DNA: TGTGCCAGCAGCCCGGAGCGGGTCGGGAACACTGAAGCTTTCTTT
size: -; D: -; V: TRBV6-1; J: TRBJ2-7; CDR3: CASSEGPGGNFYEQYF; DNA: TGTGCCAGCAGTGAAGGACCAGGAGGGAATTTCTACGAGCAGTACTTC
size: -; D: TRBD1; V: TRBV3-1/TRBV3-2; J: TRBJ2-1; CDR3: CASSPTGAHEQFF; DNA: TGTGCCAGCAGTCCGACAGGGGCCCATGAGCAGTTCTTC
size: -; D: -; V: TRBV6-2/TRBV6-3; J: TRBJ1-2; CDR3: CASRYAHGRADIYGYTF; DNA: TGTGCCAGCAGATACGCCCACGGCAGGGCCGATATCTATGGCTACACCTTC
size: -; D: -; V: TRBV27; J: TRBJ2-7; CDR3: CASSNGGYEQYF; DNA: TGTGCCAGCAGTAACGGGGGTTACGAGCAGTACTTC
size: -; D: -; V: TRBV27; J: TRBJ1-6; CDR3: CASSSGTRGSSYNSPLHF; DNA: TGTGCCAGCAGTTCCGGGACCCGGGGGAGCTCCTATAATTCACCCCTCCACTTT
size: -; D: TRBD1; V: TRBV5-1; J: TRBJ1-1; CDR3: CASSLGTQGGNTEAFF; DNA: TGCGCCAGCAGCTTGGGGACACAGGGGGGGAACACTGAAGCTTTCTTT
size: -; D: -; V: TRBV2; J: TRBJ2-1; CDR3: CASKIGVAYNEQFF; DNA: TGTGCCAGCAAGATAGGGGTGGCCTACAATGAGCAGTTCTTC
size: -; D: -; V: TRBV21-1; J: TRBJ2-1; CDR3: CASSITSGRGRGNEQFF; DNA: TGTGCCAGCAGCATTACTAGCGGGAGGGGGCGTGGCAATGAGCAGTTCTTC